Below are 27 T cell receptor beta chains sequenced from a single sample in a study of regulatory T cells in long-lasting Graves disease. The authors built TCR beta libraries using iRepertoire HTBI primers and Arm-PCR of CDR3 regions. TCRdb reprocessed the multiplex PCR reads with MiXCR, giving one entry per CDR3 protein. The repertoire consists of hundreds of thousands of distinct CDR3 sequences, with 20% occurring once and the leading ten covering over 7.5%. Time point described: persistent/refractory GD, antithyroid drugs over 5 years with positive TRAb. There was RNA extracted from PBMCs, and the TCR library was made from it. Sequenced here: peripheral blood mononuclear cells (PBMCs), sampled when the disease was refractory, from a patient treated with antithyroid drugs. Receptor source: a female donor with Graves disease.

The V gene is TRBV5-1, the J gene TRBJ2-2; TRBD2 matches 11 bases. Germline values: CDR1 SGHRS, CDR2 YFSETQ. With V trimmed by 0 bases and J by 2 bases, 3 bases remained unmatched. The CDR3 runs to 17 residues. CDR3 sequence reads: CASSLASGRTNTGELFF. The DNA of the CDR3 is TGCGCCAGCAGCTTGGCTAGCGGGAGGACCAACACCGGGGAGCTGTTTTTT.

The chain links TRBV28 to TRBJ2-1; D gene uncertain. The germline CDR1 and CDR2 sequences are MDHEN and SYDVKM. The CDR3 has 13 residues. With 10 bases removed from V and 7 bases from J, the gap between germline ends came to 17 bases. The CDR3 DNA is TGTGCCACCCTACCTGGGTTCTGGAATGAGCAGTTCTTC. It encodes CATLPGFWNEQFF. The variable domain in full, with the rest retrieved from reference TRBV28 and TRBJ2-1, is DVKVTQSSRYLVKRTGEKVFLECVQDMDHENMFWYRQDPGLGLRLIYFSYDVKMKEKGDIPEGYSVSREKKERFSLILESASTNQTSMYLCATLPGFWNEQFFGPGTRLTVL.

This chain joins TRBV28 and TRBJ2-7; the D gene is possibly TRBD1 (6 bases). V was pared by 4 bases and J by 3 bases, with 16 bases between. The CDR3 is 15 amino acids. Germline CDR1 reads MDHEN; CDR2 reads SYDVKM. CDR3 in DNA: TGTGCCAGCAGTTCAGAGGCGGTGACAGGCTACGAGCAGTACTTC. This codes for CASSSEAVTGYEQYF.

Ten or more counts support this clonotype. The J gene is TRBJ1-2, the V gene TRBV6-1, with a weak D call TRBD1 (5 bases). Germline lookup yields CDR1 MNHNS and CDR2 SASEGT. This CDR3 spans 16 amino acids. V shed 7 bases and J shed 1 base, with 19 bases lying between them. The CDR3: CASTKGVVGFNYGYTF. The DNA of the CDR3 is TGTGCCAGCACCAAAGGGGTAGTTGGATTTAACTATGGCTACACCTTC.

This sequence joins TRBV7-9 and TRBJ2-7, with 7 bases that match TRBD1. V lost 7 bases, J lost 4 bases, and 13 bases stayed unmatched. The CDR3 has 15 residues. CDR1 is SEHNR, CDR2 FQNEAQ, per germline (reference sequence). This CDR3 reads CASTPPGTAYYEQYF. The CDR3 DNA reads TGTGCCAGCACCCCTCCAGGGACAGCCTATTACGAGCAGTACTTC.

The sample holds a few counts of this clonotype. The chain has TRBV20-1 and TRBJ2-5, with 9 bases lining up with TRBD2. J lost 5 bases, V lost 3 bases, and 13 bases had no gene match. The CDR3 is 16 residues long. The V gene's germline CDR1 is DFQATT and CDR2 SNEGSKA (reference sequence). CDR3 sequence: CSASPLAGGREETQYF. CDR3 DNA: TGCAGTGCTAGCCCTCTTGCTGGCGGGAGGGAGGAGACCCAGTACTTC.

The genes are TRBV15 and TRBJ1-4; D is possibly TRBD1 (5 bases). The CDR3 extends over 16 amino acids. The V and J ends lost 2 bases and 0 bases respectively, with 10 bases between them. CDR1 and CDR2 (germline): LNHNV, YYDKDF (reference sequence). CDR3 sequence reads: CATSRSRVATNEKLFF. In DNA form, the CDR3 reads TGTGCCACCAGCAGATCCAGGGTTGCAACTAATGAAAAACTGTTTTTT.

There are many counts of this clonotype. The chain recombines TRBV20-1 with TRBJ2-7, with a weak D call TRBD1 (5 bases). CDR1 is DFQATT, CDR2 SNEGSKA, per germline (reference sequence). The CDR3 covers 14 residues. The V end was cut by 0 bases, the J end by 6 bases, with 15 bases between. The CDR3: CSAREPRVMGEQYF. CDR3 DNA sequence: TGCAGTGCTAGAGAGCCCAGGGTTATGGGCGAGCAGTACTTC.

The chain's CDR3 is CATSKRGDDLEKLFF. In nucleotides, the CDR3 is TGTGCCACCAGCAAACGGGGGGATGATTTGGAAAAACTGTTTTTT. The J gene is TRBJ1-4, the V gene TRBV15; perhaps TRBD1 as D (5 bases). The V end was cut by 4 bases, the J end by 8 bases, with 17 bases between. CDR3 length: 15 residues. The V gene's germline CDR1 is LNHNV and CDR2 YYDKDF (reference sequence).

This clonotype was observed a handful of times. The J gene is TRBJ2-7, the V gene TRBV4-1, with a weak D call TRBD1 (6 bases). Trimming cost V 1 base and J 11 bases, with 15 bases left between them. Germline-derived CDR1 and CDR2 are MGHRA and YSYEKL. The CDR3 runs 13 residues. CDR3 sequence: CASSQVVQGSKYF. The DNA for the CDR3 is TGCGCCAGCAGCCAAGTCGTACAGGGAAGTAAGTACTTC.

This clonotype was recorded a few times. V gene TRBV20-1 combines with J gene TRBJ1-1, with unresolved D. V lost 3 bases and J 4 bases, leaving 15 bases between the germline ends. The CDR3 has 14 residues. From germline, CDR1 is DFQATT and CDR2 SNEGSKA (reference sequence). CDR3 in amino acids: CSAREASTGTEAFF. The CDR3 DNA follows: TGCAGTGCTAGGGAGGCTTCGACGGGCACTGAAGCTTTCTTT.

The chain couples TRBV29-1 to TRBJ2-7; D remains ambiguous. V lost 6 bases and J 0 bases, leaving 12 bases between the germline ends. Germline CDR1 reads SQVTM; CDR2 reads ANQGSEA. The CDR3 contains 13 residues. CDR3 nucleotide sequence: TGCAGCGTGACGGACCTCCTCTCCTACGAGCAGTACTTC. It specifies CSVTDLLSYEQYF.

This sequence joins TRBV12-3 or TRBV12-4 and TRBJ1-4; TRBD1 might be the D (5 bases). The CDR3 has 13 residues. V was trimmed by 6 bases and J by 6 bases, leaving 11 bases between them. CDR3 sequence (DNA): TGTGCCAGCAGCTGGCAGGGTTATGAAAAACTGTTTTTT. Translating it yields CASSWQGYEKLFF.

This clonotype was recorded at least ten times. The rearrangement joins TRBV11-2 to TRBJ1-4; D gene uncertain. The ends were cut back, 2 bases at V and 0 bases at J, with 4 bases in the middle. This CDR3 contains 14 residues. Germline V lookup: CDR1 SGHAT, CDR2 FQNNGV. Here the CDR3 reads CASSLSPTNEKLFF. The CDR3 coding sequence is TGTGCCAGCAGCTTAAGTCCAACTAATGAAAAACTGTTTTTT.

This clonotype occurred a few times. One end of the junction is discordant with germline, which a read error may explain. This sequence joins TRBV12-3 or TRBV12-4 and TRBJ2-6; D ambiguous. The CDR3 length is 14 residues. CDR3 DNA: TGTGTCAGCATTAGGGCCTCTGGGGCCAACGTCCTGACTTTC. This translates into CVSIRASGANVLTF.

In this sample, this clonotype turned up many times. The V and J genes are TRBV2 and TRBJ1-5; the D is unclear. With 4 bases removed from V and 9 bases from J, the gap between germline ends came to 7 bases. CDR1 SNHLY and CDR2 FYNNEI come from the germline V gene. The CDR3 is made up of 11 amino acids. In DNA form, the CDR3 reads TGTGCCAGCAGTGCAGAGGGGCCCCAGCATTTT. It encodes CASSAEGPQHF. The variable domain in full, completed from reference TRBV2 and TRBJ1-5, reads EPEVTQTPSHQVTQMGQEVILRCVPISNHLYFYWYRQILGQKVEFLVSFYNNEISEKSEIFDDQFSVERPDGSNFTLKIRSTKLEDSAMYFCASSAEGPQHFGDGTRLSIL.

This clonotype was seen repeatedly, ten times or more. Here the CDR3 reads CASSEKGRGLWGYTF. The CDR3 bases are TGTGCCAGCAGTGAAAAGGGCAGGGGGCTGTGGGGCTACACCTTC. J is TRBJ1-2 and V is TRBV2; 8 positions match TRBD1. CDR3 size: 15 residues. Germline V gives CDR1 SNHLY, CDR2 FYNNEI. V lost 2 bases and J lost 8; bases outside the gene matches: 10.

This clonotype has at least ten counts. The rearrangement uses TRBV7-2 and TRBJ1-2, with a possible D match to TRBD1 (5 bases). This CDR3 contains 15 residues. Germline CDR1 and CDR2: SGHTA and FQGNSA. V was clipped by 1 base and J by 4 bases, with 13 bases between them. The DNA of the CDR3 is TGTGCCAGCAGCTTAGGCAGGGTCCGGGGCTATGGCTACACCTTC. Residues: CASSLGRVRGYGYTF. Using reference TRBV7-2 and TRBJ1-2 for the parts outside the CDR3, the full variable domain is GAGVSQSPSNKVTEKGKDVELRCDPISGHTALYWYRQSLGQGLEFLIYFQGNSAPDKSGLPSDRFSAERTGGSVSTLTIQRTQQEDSAVYLCASSLGRVRGYGYTFGSGTRLTVV.

V is TRBV27 and J is TRBJ2-7, with D perhaps assigned TRBD1 or TRBD2 (5 bases each). The ends were cut back, 5 bases at V and 2 bases at J, with 16 bases in the middle. CDR3 length: 15 amino acids. Per the germline V gene, CDR1 is MNHEY and CDR2 is SMNVEV (reference sequence). CDR3 DNA sequence: TGTGCCAGCAGTCTCCTACCGGGACCCCCCTACGAGCAGTACTTC. It codes for CASSLLPGPPYEQYF.

Many counts were recorded for this clonotype. The CDR3 reads CASSWEGSSYEQYF. In DNA, the CDR3 is TGTGCCAGCAGTTGGGAAGGTAGCTCCTACGAGCAGTACTTC. The chain carries TRBV11-2 and TRBJ2-7; D remains unclear. The CDR3 runs 14 residues. The germline CDR1 and CDR2 sequences are SGHAT and FQNNGV. Trimming left V 6 bases short and J 0 bases short, with 12 bases between.

The V and J genes are TRBV20-1 and TRBJ2-6; D unclear. Trimming removed 5 bases from V and 0 bases from J, with 11 bases in between. The CDR3 runs 15 residues. Looked up from germline, CDR1 is DFQATT and CDR2 is SNEGSKA (reference sequence). The CDR3 bases are TGCAGTGCTCATACCCAGAGCTCTGGGGCCAACGTCCTGACTTTC. Protein sequence: CSAHTQSSGANVLTF.

J is TRBJ1-5 and V is TRBV20-1; 8 bases are a match to TRBD1. The CDR3 spans 15 residues. Germline loops: CDR1 DFQATT, CDR2 SNEGSKA (reference sequence). The junction had 5 bases not matched to a gene; V was cut back by 0 bases and J by 4 bases. CDR3 nucleotides: TGCAGTGCTAGAGAAGCCTGGACAGGGAATCAGCCCCAGCATTTT. Amino acid sequence: CSAREAWTGNQPQHF.

The chain is built from TRBV19 and TRBJ2-1; D might be TRBD1 (6 bases). This CDR3 spans 16 amino acids. The germline gives CDR1 LNHDA, CDR2 SQIVND (reference sequence). Deletions cut 1 base from V and 2 bases from J, with 12 bases between. In DNA, the CDR3 is TGTGCCAGTAGTATAGGGCAGGGGCTTCCCTACAATGAGCAGTTCTTC. This encodes CASSIGQGLPYNEQFF.

The gene calls are TRBV20-1 and TRBJ1-1, with D uncertain. The germline V gene has CDR1 DFQATT and CDR2 SNEGSKA (reference sequence). Trimming removed 1 base at V and 0 bases at J, with 9 bases between. CDR3 length: 14 amino acids. CDR3 region: CSARGEFMNTEAFF. The CDR3 nucleotides read TGCAGTGCTAGAGGGGAATTTATGAACACTGAAGCTTTCTTT.

This clonotype was seen many times. The chain combines TRBV28 with TRBJ1-1; 8 bases map to TRBD1. The V and J ends lost 4 bases and 3 bases, in that order; junction bases with no gene match: 4. Germline V lookup: CDR1 MDHEN, CDR2 SYDVKM. This CDR3 has 14 residues. CDR3 loop: CASSSGGVDTEAFF. The CDR3, as DNA: TGTGCCAGCAGTTCAGGGGGCGTTGACACTGAAGCTTTCTTT.

Details on this clonotype: A much larger clone differs by one base, so this may be a read error. The V and J genes are TRBV15 and TRBJ1-1; D is undetermined. CDR1 and CDR2 from the germline V gene are LNHNV and YYDKDF (reference sequence). The CDR3 has 14 amino acids. The CDR3 nucleotides read TGTGCCACCAGCAGAGATCCTAGGAACACTGAAGCTTCCTTT. This sequence encodes CATSRDPRNTEASF.

The chain recombines TRBV20-1 with TRBJ2-1; TRBD2 matches at 7 bases. Trimming cost V 7 bases and J 9 bases; bases outside gene matches: 6. CDR3 length: 11 residues. Germline V gene lookup returns CDR1 DFQATT and CDR2 SNEGSKA (reference sequence). CDR3 in DNA: TGCAGTGTTTCCGGACTAGGTGAGCAGTTCTTC. This encodes CSVSGLGEQFF.